This T cell receptor beta chain was profiled in a study of neoadjuvant anti-PD-1 for oral cavity cancer. About the study: Around day 43, patients without progression received a fourth nivolumab dose before surgery. Study results and caveats: Pretreatment Treg/Th17 ratio correlated inversely with post-treatment tumor clonality.

Losses at the gene ends were 5 bases for V and 4 bases for J; bases not matched to a gene: 6. CDR1 PRHDT and CDR2 FYEKMQ come from the germline V gene (reference sequence). The CDR3 has 15 residues. Regarding this clone: Its specificity is not known.

Using immunoSEQ multiplex PCR, the repertoire was profiled, and TCRdb retains in-frame clones only, with some absent. In the table there are tens of thousands of clones, about 90% of which are singletons. The sample's time point: after neoadjuvant nivolumab, at surgical resection. No culture or expansion preceded analysis of these blood cells. The gene calls are TRBV13 and TRBJ2-7; 12 nucleotides agree with TRBD2. This sequence originates from a person between 35 and 79 years old with oral cavity squamous cell carcinoma. This specimen was PBMCs, taken after nivolumab (anti-PD-1) treatment. In DNA form, the CDR3 reads TGTGCCAGCAGCCGTCCGACTAGCGGGAGATACGAGCAGTACTTC. As protein: CASSRPTSGRYEQYF.